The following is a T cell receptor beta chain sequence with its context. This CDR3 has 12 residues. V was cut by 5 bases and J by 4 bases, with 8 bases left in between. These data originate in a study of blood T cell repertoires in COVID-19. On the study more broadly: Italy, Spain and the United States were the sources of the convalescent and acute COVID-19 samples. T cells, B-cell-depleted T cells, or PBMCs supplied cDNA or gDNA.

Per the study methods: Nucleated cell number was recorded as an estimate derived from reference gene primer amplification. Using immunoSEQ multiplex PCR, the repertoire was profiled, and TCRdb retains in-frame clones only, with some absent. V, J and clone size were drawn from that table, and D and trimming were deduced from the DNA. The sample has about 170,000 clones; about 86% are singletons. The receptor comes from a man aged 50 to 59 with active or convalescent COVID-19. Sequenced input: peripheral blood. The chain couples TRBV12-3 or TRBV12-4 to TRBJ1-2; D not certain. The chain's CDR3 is CASSGLPYGYTF. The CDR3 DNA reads TGTGCCAGCAGTGGCCTTCCCTATGGCTACACCTTC.